Here is one TCR beta chain with its context. The antigen remains undetermined. Library preparation for TCR beta used quantitative 5'-RACE with molecular barcodes. Using its own MiXCR run on the 5' RACE reads, TCRdb lists one record per CDR3 protein. The sample holds around 39,000 distinct CDR3 sequences, 11% seen once. The entry originates in a study of CD8 T cells in ankylosing spondylitis. Study-wide points: Researchers reportedly found disease-linked clones significantly enriched in matched ankylosing spondylitis synovial fluid. As for the disease-linked clones, they showed a CD8+ phenotype and occurred at relatively low frequencies in peripheral blood.

Sequences were obtained from synovial fluid, either unsorted or a sorted T cell fraction (not recorded which). The source of this sequence is a male donor with ankylosing spondylitis.

For the CDR3, the DNA is TGCAGCGCAACAAGGACTAGCGGGAATGAGCAGTTCTTC. It encodes CSATRTSGNEQFF. This chain links TRBV29-1 with TRBJ2-1; 11 bases are shared with TRBD2. The germline V gene has CDR1 SQVTM and CDR2 ANQGSEA. V was clipped by 7 bases and J by 7 bases; unmatched bases: 6. This CDR3 region has 13 residues.